This T cell receptor (beta chain) was profiled in a study of early T cells in non-severe SARS-CoV-2 infection (dated by TCRdb to 2020 to 2023). Background on the whole study: Because TCR sequencing was done on bulk RNA from unsorted whole blood, the alpha and beta chains could not be paired.

The research as a whole found: VDJdb matching was skewed toward anti-spike CD8 responses and likely underestimated virus-specific expansions by missing private and CD4 specificities.

This was a case-control study nested in a cohort of healthcare workers in London, UK, who had nasopharyngeal swab PCR tests and blood samples taken every week. Healthcare workers were enrolled in the week of the UK lockdown, from 23 to 31 March 2020, and were followed every week for up to roughly 16 weeks. The V end loses 1 base and the J end loses 1 base, and a stretch of 8 bases separates them. Via the germline V gene, CDR1 is KGHDR and CDR2 SFDVKD. CDR3 length: 15 amino acids, cysteine to phenylalanine. The CDR3 DNA has 45 bases and is translated from base 1. There are a few counts of this clonotype. Its antigen is still unknown. There are no base qualities to consult, and no much larger clone falls within one base. The method was 5' RACE. For sequencing, a NextSeq 500 was employed. In the TCR library protocol, unique molecular identifiers were attached to individual cDNA molecules to correct for PCR bias and sequencing error. Both TCR alpha and beta chains were sequenced, and tight co-correlation was observed between alpha and beta sequence abundances in each sample. The study's own analysis went as follows. V gene, J gene and CDR3 annotation of TCR sequences was performed with Decombinator V4. Expanded TCRs were defined as changing significantly between any two time points under a Poisson model with p below 0.0001. Abundances of TCRs were expressed as counts per million after normalisation to the total number of TCRs sequenced in each sample. TRAV1-2 paired with TRAJ12, TRAJ20 or TRAJ33 defined MAIT TCRs, while TRAV10 paired with TRAJ18 defined iNKT TCRs. VDJdb, accessed on 1 November 2021, was searched for TCRs annotated for CMV, EBV and SARS-CoV-2, and TCRs annotated for more than one antigen were excluded. TCRdb cleaned the public reads at Q25 with fastp, built clones with MiXCR and kept in-frame beta chains. Duplicate CDR3 protein sequences are folded into a single record with the most common DNA and genes. It is TCRdb's table, rather than the study itself, that gives the V and J calls and clone size. The sample table contains around 100,000 distinct CDR3 sequences; only one count was recorded for around 14% of them. Of the sample, 5.5% to 7% is held by the ten largest clones.

The TCR comes from an adult who was a healthcare worker with PCR-confirmed SARS-CoV-2 infection or an uninfected control (not recorded which). The specimen was whole blood. The chain is assembled from TRBV24-1 and TRBJ2-3; TRBD1 is possibly the D segment (6 matching bases). The CDR3 protein sequence reads: CATSDLQGGTDTQYF. The DNA sequence is as follows: TGTGCCACCAGTGATTTACAGGGTGGCACAGATACGCAGTATTTT.